Listed below are T cell receptor beta chains from one sample, sequenced in a study of blood T cell repertoires in COVID-19. Using immunoSEQ multiplex PCR, the repertoire was profiled, and TCRdb retains in-frame clones only, with some absent. The repertoire holds about 200,000 clones, with roughly 90% as singletons. Sequencing input: peripheral blood. These receptors came from a man aged 50 to 59 with acute or convalescent COVID-19. The CDR3 runs from the conserved cysteine through the conserved F or W. A D gene is named only where the DNA matches it firmly. Clone size is given for some rows only: seen once, a few or many times, or a class if the clone is expanded.

>TRBD1|-|TRBJ1-5|TRBV6-5
CASSYSRGLDQPQHF
TGTGCCAGCAGTTACAGCAGGGGGTTAGATCAGCCCCAGCATTTT
>TRBD1|-|TRBJ1-1|TRBV18
CASSPQGQGTTEAFF
TGTGCCAGCTCACCACAGGGACAGGGGACCACTGAAGCTTTCTTT
>-|-|TRBJ2-2|TRBV6-1
CASSDGQIVGELFF
TGTGCCAGCAGTGACGGACAAATTGTCGGGGAGCTGTTTTTT
>-|-|TRBJ2-7|TRBV24-1
CATAAGDKYEQYF
TGTGCCACCGCCGCCGGGGACAAGTACGAGCAGTACTTC
>TRBD1|-|TRBJ2-5|TRBV29-1
CSVPTGGTETQYF
TGCAGCGTCCCGACAGGGGGCACAGAGACCCAGTACTTC
>-|-|TRBJ2-1|TRBV11-2
CASSSVRGAYNEQFF
TGTGCCAGCAGCTCCGTCAGGGGGGCCTACAATGAGCAGTTCTTC
>-|-|TRBJ1-5|TRBV27
CASSHWGGNNQPQHF
TGTGCCAGCAGTCATTGGGGAGGGAACAATCAGCCCCAGCATTTT
>TRBD2|-|TRBJ2-3|TRBV9
CASSARLAGGQDTQYF
TGTGCCAGCAGCGCCCGACTAGCGGGGGGGCAAGATACGCAGTATTTT
>-|-|TRBJ1-6|TRBV6-5
CASSYSAVRPLHF
TGTGCCAGCAGTTACTCGGCAGTAAGACCCCTCCACTTT
>-|-|TRBJ2-5|TRBV2
CASSGGAWETQYF
TGTGCCAGCAGTGGTGGGGCATGGGAGACCCAGTACTTC
>TRBD2|-|TRBJ2-1|TRBV9
CASSTRSGSSYNEQFF
TGTGCCAGCAGCACCCGTAGCGGGAGCTCCTACAATGAGCAGTTCTTC
>-|-|TRBJ2-7|TRBV21-1
CASSKALDFDSRPYEQYF
TGTGCCAGCAGCAAAGCTCTGGATTTTGACAGCCGCCCCTACGAGCAGTACTTC
>-|-|TRBJ1-6|TRBV27
CASSLAGHSYNSPLHF
TGTGCCAGCAGTTTAGCGGGGCATTCCTATAATTCACCCCTCCACTTT
>-|-|TRBJ2-6|TRBV9
CASSFTQGSGANVLTF
TGTGCCAGCAGCTTCACCCAGGGCTCTGGGGCCAACGTCCTGACTTTC
>TRBD2|-|TRBJ2-1|TRBV28
CASSPLREGGDEQFF
TGTGCCAGCAGTCCCCTACGGGAGGGCGGAGATGAGCAGTTCTTC
>TRBD2|-|TRBJ2-6|TRBV14
CASSQDPTGLGANVLTF
TGTGCCAGCAGCCAAGATCCCACGGGACTAGGGGCCAACGTCCTGACTTTC
>TRBD1|-|TRBJ1-1|TRBV18
CASSPDNRGPFEAFF
TGTGCCAGCTCACCAGATAACAGGGGGCCTTTTGAAGCTTTCTTT
>TRBD2|-|TRBJ2-7|TRBV5-6
CASSYGLAGVYEQYF
TGTGCCAGCAGCTACGGACTAGCGGGAGTATACGAGCAGTACTTC
>TRBD1|-|TRBJ2-4|TRBV28
CASSNRGPNIQYF
TGTGCCAGCAGTAACAGGGGGCCGAACATTCAGTACTTC
>TRBD2|-|TRBJ2-2|TRBV11-2
CASSPRGRAGVTGELFF
TGTGCCAGCAGCCCACGGGGTCGAGCGGGGGTTACCGGGGAGCTGTTTTTT
>TRBD2|-|TRBJ2-5|TRBV5-6
CASSPGGEQETQYF
TGTGCCAGCAGCCCGGGGGGAGAACAAGAGACCCAGTACTTC
>TRBD1|-|TRBJ1-1|TRBV2
CASSDWTGGMNTEAFF
TGTGCCAGCAGTGATTGGACAGGGGGCATGAACACTGAAGCTTTCTTT
>-|once|TRBJ2-2|TRBV7-3
CASSSFGDRPTGELFF
TGTGCCAGCAGCTCATTCGGGGATCGGCCGACCGGGGAGCTGTTTTTT
>-|-|TRBJ2-7|TRBV7-2
CASSLNSEQYF
TGTGCCAGCAGCTTAAATTCGGAGCAGTACTTC
>TRBD2|-|TRBJ2-1|TRBV6-5
CASSYGGGSYNEQFF
TGTGCCAGCAGTTACGGCGGGGGATCCTACAATGAGCAGTTCTTC
>-|-|TRBJ2-1|TRBV24-1
CATVSGVGEQFF
TGTGCCACCGTGTCGGGGGTCGGTGAGCAGTTCTTC
>-|-|TRBJ2-2|TRBV5-1
CASSRSGANTGELFF
TGCGCCAGCAGCCGTAGCGGAGCGAACACCGGGGAGCTGTTTTTT
>-|-|TRBJ2-7|TRBV7-6
CASSLGGTDTYEQYF
TGTGCCAGCAGCTTAGGAGGCACGGACACCTACGAGCAGTACTTC
>-|-|TRBJ1-3|TRBV6-5
CASGRGSGGNTIYF
TGTGCCAGCGGTAGAGGCTCTGGTGGAAACACCATATATTTT
>-|-|TRBJ1-5|TRBV6-5
CASTPLPGNQPQHF
TGTGCCAGCACCCCGTTACCGGGCAATCAGCCCCAGCATTTT
>TRBD1|-|TRBJ1-2|TRBV6-6
CASSYGDSLWTF
TGTGCCAGCAGTTACGGGGACAGCCTCTGGACCTTC
>TRBD2|-|TRBJ2-7|TRBV11-2
CASSPPAGGYEQYF
TGTGCCAGCAGCCCTCCGGCGGGGGGCTACGAGCAGTACTTC
>-|-|TRBJ1-3|TRBV5-1
CASSTGTAGDTIYF
TGCGCCAGCAGCACCGGGACTGCCGGGGACACCATATATTTT
>-|once|TRBJ1-1|TRBV5-1
CASSLGAAAMNTEAFF
TGCGCCAGCAGCTTGGGGGCCGCAGCCATGAACACTGAAGCTTTCTTT
>-|once|TRBJ2-6|TRBV15
CATSPPRGGSGANVLTF
TGTGCCACCAGCCCGCCCCGAGGGGGTTCTGGGGCCAACGTCCTGACTTTC
>TRBD2|-|TRBJ2-1|TRBV28
CASSQTSGDEQFF
TGTGCCAGCAGTCAGACTAGCGGGGATGAGCAGTTCTTC
>-|-|TRBJ1-2|TRBV6-5
CASRRGTYGYTF
TGTGCCAGCAGGAGGGGGACCTACGGCTACACCTTC
>-|-|TRBJ1-5|TRBV15
CATSRDRDQPQHF
TGTGCCACCAGCAGAGATCGTGATCAGCCCCAGCATTTT
>-|-|TRBJ1-1|TRBV29-1
CSVALLSTEAFF
TGCAGCGTTGCTCTTTTGTCCACTGAAGCTTTCTTT
>TRBD1|-|TRBJ1-3|TRBV5-5
CASSGQVLSGNTIYF
TGTGCCAGCAGCGGACAGGTCCTCTCTGGAAACACCATATATTTT
>-|-|TRBJ1-1|TRBV28
CASRATDSTEAFF
TGTGCCAGCAGGGCTACGGACAGCACTGAAGCTTTCTTT
>TRBD2|-|TRBJ2-1|TRBV7-9
CASSLLAGAAYNEQFF
TGTGCCAGCAGCTTGCTAGCGGGGGCGGCCTACAATGAGCAGTTCTTC
>TRBD1|-|TRBJ1-4|TRBV4-3
CASSQDDRVWEKLFF
TGCGCCAGCAGCCAAGATGACAGGGTATGGGAAAAACTGTTTTTT
>TRBD1|once|TRBJ1-2|TRBV19
CASKKDRGRGYGYTF
TGTGCCAGTAAAAAGGACAGGGGGCGCGGCTATGGCTACACCTTC
>TRBD2|-|TRBJ2-5|TRBV2
CASVDSSGSQETQYF
TGTGCCAGCGTTGATTCTAGCGGGTCACAAGAGACCCAGTACTTC
>TRBD1|-|TRBJ2-5|TRBV9
CASSVGTGGSWQETQYF
TGTGCCAGCAGCGTAGGTACAGGGGGCAGTTGGCAAGAGACCCAGTACTTC
>-|-|TRBJ2-1|TRBV11-2
CASSLAFIKRDTNNEQFF
TGTGCCAGCAGCTTAGCATTTATTAAACGGGACACCAACAATGAGCAGTTCTTC
>TRBD1|-|TRBJ1-2|TRBV3-1/TRBV3-2
CASSQGAGGTWGYTF
TGTGCCAGCAGCCAAGGGGCAGGGGGGACATGGGGCTACACCTTC
>TRBD2|-|TRBJ2-7|TRBV3-1/TRBV3-2
CASSHTYLAGVGEQYF
TGTGCCAGCAGCCACACATACCTAGCGGGAGTAGGCGAGCAGTACTTC
>-|-|TRBJ2-7|TRBV11-2
CASSLGPRPLGEQYF
TGTGCCAGCAGCTTGGGGCCAAGACCTCTAGGGGAGCAGTACTTC
>TRBD1|-|TRBJ2-7|TRBV9
CASSEDRVGYEQYF
TGTGCCAGCAGCGAGGACAGGGTCGGCTACGAGCAGTACTTC
>-|-|TRBJ2-2|TRBV6-4
CASSLHGTLINTGELFF
TGTGCCAGCAGCCTCCATGGGACATTAATAAACACCGGGGAGCTGTTTTTT
>-|-|TRBJ1-5|TRBV5-5
CASSLLVNQPQHF
TGTGCCAGCAGCTTGCTAGTCAATCAGCCCCAGCATTTT
>TRBD1|-|TRBJ2-2|TRBV10-3
CAIMRGPTGELFF
TGTGCCATCATGAGGGGGCCAACCGGGGAGCTGTTTTTT